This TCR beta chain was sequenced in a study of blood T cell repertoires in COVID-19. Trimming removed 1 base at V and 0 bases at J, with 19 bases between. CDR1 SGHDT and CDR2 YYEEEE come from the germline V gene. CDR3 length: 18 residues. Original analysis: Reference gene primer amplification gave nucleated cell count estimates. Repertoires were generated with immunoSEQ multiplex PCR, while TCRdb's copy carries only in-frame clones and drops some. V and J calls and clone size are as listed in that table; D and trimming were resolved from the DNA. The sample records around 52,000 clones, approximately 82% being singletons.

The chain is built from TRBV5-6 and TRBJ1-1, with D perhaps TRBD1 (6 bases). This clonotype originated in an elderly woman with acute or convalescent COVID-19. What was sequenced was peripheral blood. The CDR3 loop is CASSLFVSTGIMNTEAFF. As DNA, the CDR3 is TGTGCCAGCAGCTTGTTTGTCAGTACAGGGATCATGAACACTGAAGCTTTCTTT.